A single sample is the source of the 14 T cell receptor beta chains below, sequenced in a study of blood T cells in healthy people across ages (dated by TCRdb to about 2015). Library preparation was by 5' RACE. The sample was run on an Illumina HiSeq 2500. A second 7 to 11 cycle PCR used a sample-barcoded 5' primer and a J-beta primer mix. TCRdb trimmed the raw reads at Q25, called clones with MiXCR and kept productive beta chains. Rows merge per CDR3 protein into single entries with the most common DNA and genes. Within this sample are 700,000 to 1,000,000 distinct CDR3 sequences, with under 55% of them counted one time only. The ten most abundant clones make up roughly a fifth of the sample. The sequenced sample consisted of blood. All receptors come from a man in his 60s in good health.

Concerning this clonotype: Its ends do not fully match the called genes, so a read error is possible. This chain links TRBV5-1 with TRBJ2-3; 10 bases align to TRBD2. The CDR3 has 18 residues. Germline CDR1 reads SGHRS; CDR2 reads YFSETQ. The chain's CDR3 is CTSSRTYPSSGGTNTQYF. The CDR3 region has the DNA TGCACCAGCAGTCGAACTTACCCCTCTAGCGGGGGAACGAATACGCAGTATTTT.

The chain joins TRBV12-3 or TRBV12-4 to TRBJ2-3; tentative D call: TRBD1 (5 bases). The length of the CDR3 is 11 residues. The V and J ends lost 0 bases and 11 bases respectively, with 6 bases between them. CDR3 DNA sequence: TGTGCCAGCAGTTTAGCGGGGCTGCAGTATTTT. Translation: CASSLAGLQYF.

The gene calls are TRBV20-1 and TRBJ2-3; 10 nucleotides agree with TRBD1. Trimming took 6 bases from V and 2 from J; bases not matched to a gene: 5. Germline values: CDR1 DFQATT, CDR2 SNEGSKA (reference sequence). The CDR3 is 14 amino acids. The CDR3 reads CSASGTGVTDTQYF. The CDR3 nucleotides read TGCAGTGCAAGCGGGACAGGGGTCACAGATACGCAGTATTTT.

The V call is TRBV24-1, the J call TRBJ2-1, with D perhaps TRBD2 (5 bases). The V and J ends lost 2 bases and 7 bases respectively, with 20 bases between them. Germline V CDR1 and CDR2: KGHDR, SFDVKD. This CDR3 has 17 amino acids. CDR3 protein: CATSDSRRLHTGNEQFF. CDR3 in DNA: TGTGCCACCAGTGATTCGAGGAGACTCCACACGGGGAATGAGCAGTTCTTC.

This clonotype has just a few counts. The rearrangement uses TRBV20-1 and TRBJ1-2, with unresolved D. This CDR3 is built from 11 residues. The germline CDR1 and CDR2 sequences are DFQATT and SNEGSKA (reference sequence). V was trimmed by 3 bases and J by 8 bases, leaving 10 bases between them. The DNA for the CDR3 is TGCAGTGCTAGTCCGCGGGGAGGCTACACCTTC. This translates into CSASPRGGYTF.

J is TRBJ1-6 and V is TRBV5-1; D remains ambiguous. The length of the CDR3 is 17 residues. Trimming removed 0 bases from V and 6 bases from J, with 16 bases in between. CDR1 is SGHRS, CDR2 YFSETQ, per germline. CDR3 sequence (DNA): TGCGCCAGCAGCTTGGCCCCGAGGTTCCAAACTAATTCACCCCTCCACTTT. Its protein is CASSLAPRFQTNSPLHF.

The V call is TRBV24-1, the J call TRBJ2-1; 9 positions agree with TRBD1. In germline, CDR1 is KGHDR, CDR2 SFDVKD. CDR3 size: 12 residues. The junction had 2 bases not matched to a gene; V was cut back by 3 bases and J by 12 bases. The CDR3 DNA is TGTGCCACCAGTGATGAGACAGGGGGGCAGTTCTTC. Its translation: CATSDETGGQFF.

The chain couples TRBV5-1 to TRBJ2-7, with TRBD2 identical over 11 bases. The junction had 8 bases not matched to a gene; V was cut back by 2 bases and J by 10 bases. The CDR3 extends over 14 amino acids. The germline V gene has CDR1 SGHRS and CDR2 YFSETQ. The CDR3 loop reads CASSFSGGEEAQYF. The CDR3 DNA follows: TGCGCCAGCAGCTTTAGCGGGGGGGAAGAGGCCCAGTACTTC.

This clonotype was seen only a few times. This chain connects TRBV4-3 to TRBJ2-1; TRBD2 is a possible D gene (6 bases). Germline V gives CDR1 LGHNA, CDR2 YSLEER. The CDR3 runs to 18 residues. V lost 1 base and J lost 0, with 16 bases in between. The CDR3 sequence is CASSQVLPTSSSYNEQFF. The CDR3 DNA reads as TGCGCCAGCAGCCAAGTGTTGCCCACTAGCTCCTCCTACAATGAGCAGTTCTTC.

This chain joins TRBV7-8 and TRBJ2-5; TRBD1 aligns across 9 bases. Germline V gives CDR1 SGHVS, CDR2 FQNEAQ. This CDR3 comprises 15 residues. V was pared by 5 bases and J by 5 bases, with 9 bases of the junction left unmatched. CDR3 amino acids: CASSRDRAGRETQYF. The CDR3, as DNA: TGTGCCAGCAGCCGGGACAGGGCTGGGCGGGAGACCCAGTACTTC.

The CDR3 DNA reads as TGCAGCGCTGAGGGGACGGGAGTTATAGTAGGGGAGCTGTTTTTT. Protein product: CSAEGTGVIVGELFF. The chain carries TRBV29-1 and TRBJ2-2, with D possibly matching TRBD2 (6 bases). The CDR3 runs 15 residues. Looked up from germline, CDR1 is SQVTM and CDR2 is ANQGSEA. Deletions cut 7 bases from V and 8 bases from J, with 23 bases between.

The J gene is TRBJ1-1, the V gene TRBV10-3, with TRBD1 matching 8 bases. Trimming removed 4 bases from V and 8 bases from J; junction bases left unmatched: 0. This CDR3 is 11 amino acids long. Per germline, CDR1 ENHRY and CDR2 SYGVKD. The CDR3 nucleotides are TGTGCCATCAGTGGGGACAGGGAAGCTTTCTTT. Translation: CAISGDREAFF.

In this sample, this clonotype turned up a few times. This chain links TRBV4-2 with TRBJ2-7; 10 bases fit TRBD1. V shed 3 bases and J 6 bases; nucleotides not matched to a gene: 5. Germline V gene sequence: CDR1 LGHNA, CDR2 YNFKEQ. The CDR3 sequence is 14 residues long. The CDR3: CASSHPGTGAEQYF. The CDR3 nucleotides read TGTGCCAGCAGCCACCCCGGGACAGGGGCCGAGCAGTACTTC.

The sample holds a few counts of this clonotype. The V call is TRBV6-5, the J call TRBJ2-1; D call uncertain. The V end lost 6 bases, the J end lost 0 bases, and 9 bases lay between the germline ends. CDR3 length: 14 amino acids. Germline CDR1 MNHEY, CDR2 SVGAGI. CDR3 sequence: CASRGELSYNEQFF. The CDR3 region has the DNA TGTGCCAGCAGGGGCGAACTCTCCTACAATGAGCAGTTCTTC.